The following is a TCR beta chain sequence with its context. This entry comes from a study of OX40 agonist ivuxolimab in advanced cancers. At the level of the study: Patients were infused with ivuxolimab every 2 weeks at 0.01 to 10 mg/kg. Eligibility admitted prior anti-PD-1, anti-PD-L1 or anti-CTLA-4 therapy; 35% to 40% had some.

The protocol was immunoSEQ multiplex PCR, while the TCRdb copy is restricted to in-frame clones and leaves out a portion. The sample has some 110,000 clones, around nine tenths seen once. If patients had autoimmune disease history or systemic immunosuppression, they were excluded. In germline, CDR1 is MGHRA, CDR2 YSYEKL. Trimming took off 3 bases at V and 6 bases at J, with 20 bases between the two ends. CDR3 size: 17 residues. Sequenced here: CD4+ or CD8+ T cells sorted from blood, sampled in a trial of the OX40 agonist ivuxolimab. The TCR comes from an adult with an advanced solid tumor such as melanoma, head and neck, liver or kidney cancer. V and J are TRBV4-1 and TRBJ1-4; no definite D call. The DNA of the CDR3 is TGCGCCAGCAGCCACGCAAGAGGTACAGCCGGGGATGAAAAACTGTTTTTT. Its protein product is CASSHARGTAGDEKLFF.